This T cell receptor (beta chain) derives from a study of B cell selection in AIRE deficiency. CD4+CD127+ cells were sorted as the conventional CD4 T cells. The study's findings and limits: Of 3,000 to 4,500 shared Treg TCRbeta sequences, over 25% were healthy-only, approximately 9% patient-only. Roughly a third of healthy-shared Treg TCRbeta sequences appeared in patient Tconv cells. In TCRBV usage, CDR3 length and diversity, patient Tconv and Treg cells matched healthy donors.

Sequenced by immunoSEQ multiplex PCR; TCRdb stores in-frame clones only, minus some. The sample shows tens of thousands of clones, 95% to 98% of them seen only once. Notes on this clone: Its target is unknown.

Sequencing used conventional CD4+ T cells sorted from PBMCs. The origin of this receptor is a human donor with AIRE deficiency.

Here the CDR3 DNA reads TGTGCCAGCAGCCCTAGCGGCAGAAACACCGGGGAGCTGTTTTTT. The encoded protein is CASSPSGRNTGELFF. V and J are TRBV7-2 and TRBJ2-2, with 7 bases that match TRBD2. The CDR3 runs to 15 residues. Germline CDR1 SGHTA, CDR2 FQGNSA. The V segment lost 5 bases and the J segment 2 bases; nucleotides outside the gene matches: 5.